This T cell receptor beta chain is drawn from a study of cytotoxic CD8 clonotypes in ibrutinib-treated CLL. As for the study in general: Responses: some 25 partial, 2 complete; after median approximately 67 months, about 15 stayed remitted, some twelve progressed.

The CDR3 sequence is 13 residues long. The V and J ends lost 5 bases and 5 bases respectively, with 12 bases between them. CDR1 and CDR2 from the germline V gene are SGHTA and FQGNSA. Assay used: immunoSEQ multiplex PCR; TCRdb lists only in-frame clones, some missing. The data hold about 200,000 clones, with more than 75% observed a single time. A remark on this clone: Its specificity is not known.

Study-wide points: Progressing and sustained-remission patients had different sampling times.

Source: PBMCs, taken after 12 months of ibrutinib treatment. The chain is built from TRBV7-2 and TRBJ1-1; weak D call: TRBD1 (6 bases). The sequence came from a human donor with chronic lymphocytic leukemia. CDR3 sequence (DNA): TGTGCCAGCAGCACCCACAGGGAAACTGAAGCTTTCTTT. Its translation is CASSTHRETEAFF.